This is a list of T cell receptor beta chains from one sample in a study of shared clonotypes between healthy human individuals. Data came from immunoSEQ multiplex PCR; TCRdb stores just in-frame clones and leaves some out. Of over 400,000 clones in the sample, around 96% were seen once. Specimen: naive CD4+ T cells sorted from blood. All receptors come from a woman in her twenties or thirties in good health. CDR3s include the opening cysteine and the closing phenylalanine or tryptophan.

v_gene	j_gene	CDR3aa
TRBV11-2	TRBJ2-5	CASSLVLREETQYF
TRBV5-5	TRBJ2-2	CASSLRTSGRGNTGELFF
TRBV18	TRBJ2-3	CASSPGTVTDTQYF
TRBV20-1	TRBJ2-5	CSARVYETQYF
TRBV28	TRBJ2-7	CASSFGTGGYEQYF
TRBV12-5	TRBJ2-5	CASGRGSPIRETQYF
TRBV19	TRBJ2-7	CASSTLGGISYEQYF
TRBV7-2	TRBJ2-7	CASSLIAGGHYEQYF
TRBV15	TRBJ2-1	CATSFVGAGRNEQFF
TRBV28	TRBJ2-2	CASRGVANTGELFF
TRBV18	TRBJ2-5	CASSPPGAGGETQYF
TRBV7-6	TRBJ2-2	CASSPAQGNTGELFF
TRBV5-1	TRBJ2-7	CASSLLAGGPHEQYF
TRBV7-2	TRBJ2-1	CASSRGGLSRYNEQFF
TRBV27	TRBJ2-2	CASSFQQENTGELFF
TRBV7-3	TRBJ2-6	CASSRSSGANVLTF